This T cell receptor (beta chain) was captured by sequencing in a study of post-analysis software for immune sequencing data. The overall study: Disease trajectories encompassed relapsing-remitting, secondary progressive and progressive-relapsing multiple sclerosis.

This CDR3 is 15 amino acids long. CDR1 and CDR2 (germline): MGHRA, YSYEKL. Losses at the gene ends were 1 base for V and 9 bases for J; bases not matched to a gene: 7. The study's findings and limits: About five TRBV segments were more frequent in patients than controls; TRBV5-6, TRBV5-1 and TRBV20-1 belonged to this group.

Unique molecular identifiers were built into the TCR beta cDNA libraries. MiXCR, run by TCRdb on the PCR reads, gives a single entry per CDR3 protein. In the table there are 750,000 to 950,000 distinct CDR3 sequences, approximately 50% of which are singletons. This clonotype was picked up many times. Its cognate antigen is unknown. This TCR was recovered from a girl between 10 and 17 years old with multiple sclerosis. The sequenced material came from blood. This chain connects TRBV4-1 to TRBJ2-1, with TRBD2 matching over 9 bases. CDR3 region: CASSQGWRGGGEQFF. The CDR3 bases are TGCGCCAGCAGCCAAGGCTGGCGGGGGGGAGGTGAGCAGTTCTTC.